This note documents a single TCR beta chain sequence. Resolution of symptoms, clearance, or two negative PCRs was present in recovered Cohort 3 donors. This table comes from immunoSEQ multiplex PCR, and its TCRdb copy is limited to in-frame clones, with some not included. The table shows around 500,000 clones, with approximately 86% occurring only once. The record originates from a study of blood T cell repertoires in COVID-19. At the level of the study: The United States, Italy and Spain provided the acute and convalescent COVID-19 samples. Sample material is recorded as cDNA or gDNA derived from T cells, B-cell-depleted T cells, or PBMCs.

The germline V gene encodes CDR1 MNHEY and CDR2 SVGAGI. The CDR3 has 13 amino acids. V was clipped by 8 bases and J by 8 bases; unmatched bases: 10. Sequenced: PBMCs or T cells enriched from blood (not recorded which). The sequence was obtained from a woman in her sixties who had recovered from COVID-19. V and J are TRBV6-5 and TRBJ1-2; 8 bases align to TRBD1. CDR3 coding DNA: TGTGCCAGCCGAACCAGGGGGCGGCGAGGCTACACCTTC. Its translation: CASRTRGRRGYTF.